This T cell receptor (beta chain) was captured in a study of blood T cell repertoires in COVID-19. Background on the study: The origin of the acute and convalescent COVID-19 samples was the United States, Italy and Spain. T cells, B-cell-depleted T cells, or PBMCs supplied cDNA or gDNA.

Per the study methods: Nucleated cell number was recorded as an estimate derived from reference gene primer amplification. Profiled with immunoSEQ multiplex PCR; TCRdb holds only in-frame clones, not every one. The DNA was the basis for D and trimming; V, J and clone size are from that table. Among about 240,000 clones listed, about 82% were seen once. Patients of the Seattle cohort, enrolled during active infection, were followed longitudinally. The germline CDR1 and CDR2 sequences are LGHDT and YNNKEL (reference sequence). V shed 1 base, J shed 8 bases, and the junction held 8 bases outside the gene matches. The CDR3 is 15 amino acids.

This clonotype was obtained from a man aged 50-60 years with COVID-19, enrolled during active disease. The specimen was peripheral blood. This rearrangement joins TRBV3-1 (or the pseudogene TRBV3-2) to TRBJ1-3; 7 bases align to TRBD1. CDR3 nucleotides: TGTGCCAGCAGCCAAGGACAGGGAGAAGCGGACACCATATATTTT. This encodes CASSQGQGEADTIYF.